Below, 18 T cell receptor beta chains from the same sample are listed, as sequenced in a study of blood T cell repertoires in COVID-19. TCRdb's table, derived via immunoSEQ multiplex PCR, lists solely in-frame clones and lacks some. The table has roughly 220,000 clones, about 87% seen once. Source material: PBMCs or T cells enriched from blood (not recorded which). The receptors come from a young woman who had recovered from COVID-19.

The V and J genes are TRBV7-9 and TRBJ1-4; D uncertain. This CDR3 has 14 residues. V was shortened by 0 bases and J by 7 bases, with 9 bases between the two germline ends. Germline CDR1 SEHNR, CDR2 FQNEAQ (reference sequence). The chain's CDR3 is CASSLAWASEKLFF. The CDR3, as DNA: TGTGCCAGCAGCTTAGCGTGGGCATCTGAAAAACTGTTTTTT.

As DNA, the CDR3 is TGTGCCAGCAGTTCTGGGACAGGGGGAGGTCAGCCCCAGCATTTT. Amino acids: CASSSGTGGGQPQHF. The chain combines TRBV5-5 with TRBJ1-5; 11 positions agree with TRBD1. The length of the CDR3 is 15 residues. CDR1 is SGHKS and CDR2 is YYEKEE in the germline V gene (reference sequence). After removal of 5 bases from V and 6 bases from J, the junction contained 7 bases not matched to a gene.

The V and J genes are TRBV4-3 and TRBJ1-2; TRBD1 matches 7 bases. V was clipped by 7 bases and J by 6 bases; unmatched bases: 11. Germline CDR1 LGHNA, CDR2 YSLEER. The CDR3 consists of 14 residues. The CDR3 sequence is CASTFLGQRNGYTF. The CDR3 DNA is TGCGCCAGCACCTTCCTGGGACAGCGAAATGGCTACACCTTC.

The chain is built from TRBV7-9 and TRBJ1-4; tentatively, D is TRBD1 (6 bases). Germline CDR1 SEHNR, CDR2 FQNEAQ (reference sequence). V dropped 9 bases and J dropped 7 bases, with 12 bases sitting between them. The CDR3 sequence is 12 residues long. DNA of the CDR3: TGTGCCAGTACAGGGTTGGGTGAAAAACTGTTTTTT. Amino acids: CASTGLGEKLFF.

This clone is a singleton in its sample. This rearrangement joins TRBV5-6 to TRBJ1-5; no clear D gene. The V gene lost 2 bases and the J gene lost 1 base, with 4 bases spanning the gap. Germline lookup yields CDR1 SGHDT and CDR2 YYEEEE. CDR3 length: 13 amino acids. The CDR3 reads CASSFRSNQPQHF. The DNA of the CDR3 is TGTGCCAGCAGCTTTCGGAGCAATCAGCCCCAGCATTTT.

The V gene is TRBV29-1, the J gene TRBJ1-2; D gene unclear. Germline values: CDR1 SQVTM, CDR2 ANQGSEA. The CDR3 covers 13 residues. Trimming shortened V by 2 bases and J by 3 bases, and 10 bases separated the two germline ends. The DNA for the CDR3 is TGCAGCGTTGAATCCCGAGAGTACTATGGCTACACCTTC. Amino acids: CSVESREYYGYTF.

The chain recombines TRBV11-2 with TRBJ2-7; D is possibly TRBD1 (6 bases). Germline lookup yields CDR1 SGHAT and CDR2 FQNNGV. The CDR3 covers 14 residues. V was trimmed by 1 base and J by 4 bases, leaving 11 bases between them. In DNA form, the CDR3 reads TGTGCCAGCAGCTTAGGCAGGGGAGAGTACGAGCAGTACTTC. It yields the protein CASSLGRGEYEQYF.

The genes are TRBV6-1 and TRBJ2-5; TRBD1 aligns across 10 bases. V shed 4 bases, J shed 2 bases, and the junction held 10 bases outside the gene matches. The CDR3 runs to 17 residues. CDR1 and CDR2 from the germline V gene are MNHNS and SASEGT. CDR3 sequence: CASSGRTGGWVQETQYF. In DNA form, the CDR3 reads TGTGCCAGCAGTGGCAGGACAGGGGGTTGGGTTCAAGAGACCCAGTACTTC.

V is TRBV2 and J is TRBJ2-3; 15 nucleotides agree with TRBD2. CDR1 is SNHLY, CDR2 FYNNEI, per germline. With 7 bases clipped from V and 0 bases from J, the junction kept 8 bases outside the gene matches. The CDR3 is 18 residues long. The CDR3 region is CASTEGLAGGPSTDTQYF. The CDR3 DNA reads as TGTGCCAGCACCGAAGGACTAGCGGGGGGGCCGAGCACAGATACGCAGTATTTT. The full variable domain, rest sourced from reference TRBV2 and TRBJ2-3, is EPEVTQTPSHQVTQMGQEVILRCVPISNHLYFYWYRQILGQKVEFLVSFYNNEISEKSEIFDDQFSVERPDGSNFTLKIRSTKLEDSAMYFCASTEGLAGGPSTDTQYFGPGTRLTVL.

The chain recombines TRBV27 with TRBJ2-5; 10 bases fit TRBD2. In germline, CDR1 is MNHEY, CDR2 SMNVEV (reference sequence). The CDR3 sequence is 14 residues long. Germline trimming cut 6 bases from V and 5 bases from J; bases unmatched to any gene: 6. The CDR3 coding sequence is TGTGCCAGCAGCTTAGCGGGGGGTGGGGAGACCCAGTACTTC. Its translation is CASSLAGGGETQYF.

The J gene is TRBJ2-2, the V gene TRBV14; unclear D gene. This CDR3 contains 13 residues. The V gene lost 1 base and the J gene lost 6 bases, with 6 bases spanning the gap. Germline V CDR1 and CDR2: SGHDN, FVKESK. CDR3 coding DNA: TGTGCCAGCAGCCAAGTCGTAGCCGGGGAGCTGTTTTTT. This codes for CASSQVVAGELFF.

This rearrangement joins TRBV5-4 to TRBJ2-7; 9 nucleotides match TRBD1. The CDR3 covers 12 residues. Germline CDR1 and CDR2: SGHNT and YYREEE (reference sequence). V was clipped by 4 bases and J by 7 bases; unmatched bases: 3. The CDR3 spells CASSQDRGEQYF. The CDR3, as DNA: TGTGCCAGCAGCCAGGACAGGGGAGAGCAGTACTTC. The whole variable domain, filled in from reference TRBV5-4 and TRBJ2-7, reads ETGVTQSPTHLIKTRGQQVTLRCSSQSGHNTVSWYQQALGQGPQFIFQYYREEENGRGNFPPRFSGLQFPNYSSELNVNALELDDSALYLCASSQDRGEQYFGPGTRLTVT.

This chain joins TRBV19 and TRBJ1-6; D gene unclear. Germline V gene data show CDR1 as LNHDA and CDR2 as SQIVND (reference sequence). V was trimmed by 2 bases and J by 4 bases, leaving 9 bases between them. CDR3 length: 15 amino acids. This chain's CDR3 is CASSISLQYNSPLHF. CDR3 nucleotide sequence: TGTGCCAGTAGTATATCACTGCAATATAATTCACCCCTCCACTTT.

The rearrangement uses TRBV3-1 (or the pseudogene TRBV3-2) and TRBJ2-7, with D possibly TRBD1 on 5 matching bases. The ends were cut back, 1 base at V and 3 bases at J, with 10 bases in the middle. The length of the CDR3 is 14 residues. CDR1 is LGHDT and CDR2 is YNNKEL in the germline V gene (reference sequence). In DNA, the CDR3 is TGTGCCAGCAGCCAAGGGGTGACAGTCTACGAGCAGTACTTC. Protein sequence: CASSQGVTVYEQYF.

The gene calls are TRBV18 and TRBJ2-7; no clear D. The CDR3 contains 13 residues. V lost 3 bases, J lost 2 bases, and 8 bases lay in between. Germline values: CDR1 KGHSH, CDR2 LQKENI. CDR3 DNA: TGTGCCAGCTCACCCGTCCGTACCTACGAGCAGTACTTC. Its protein product is CASSPVRTYEQYF.

V usage is TRBV12-5 and J usage is TRBJ2-7; the D gene is possibly TRBD2 (6 bases). Trimming left V 0 bases short and J 2 bases short, with 14 bases between. The CDR3 consists of 16 residues. The germline gives CDR1 LGHNT, CDR2 FRNRAP. The CDR3 DNA sequence: TGTGCTAGTGGTTTGGTAGTCGGGAGCCCTACCTACGAGCAGTACTTC. Encoded protein: CASGLVVGSPTYEQYF.

The rearrangement joins TRBV4-1 to TRBJ1-1; TRBD1 matches 8 bases. Germline lookup yields CDR1 MGHRA and CDR2 YSYEKL. The CDR3 is made up of 18 amino acids. Trimming cost V 6 bases and J 3 bases; bases outside gene matches: 18. The CDR3 coding sequence is TGCGCCAGCAGACACCAACTCCGACAGGGGAGGTTGGACACTGAAGCTTTCTTT. Protein sequence: CASRHQLRQGRLDTEAFF.

This clone was observed once. V and J are TRBV9 and TRBJ1-2; 9 bases map to TRBD1. V lost 3 bases, J lost 7 bases, and 7 bases stayed unmatched. Germline V gives CDR1 SGDLS, CDR2 YYNGEE. The CDR3 runs 14 residues. The CDR3 region is CASSANPTGGGYTF. CDR3 bases: TGTGCCAGCAGCGCTAACCCGACAGGGGGTGGCTACACCTTC.